This TCR beta chain emerged from a study of blood T cell repertoires in COVID-19 (dated by TCRdb to between 2020 and 2021). Background on the whole study: Collaborator samples came from the United States, Italy and Spain and covered acute and convalescent phases of COVID-19. The material from the prospective study consisted of cDNA or gDNA derived from T cells, B-cell-depleted T cells, or PBMCs. Deeply sampled blood TCRbeta repertoires from subjects exposed to, actively infected with, or recovered from COVID-19 were included in the dataset. The repertoires were made available in a free public database intended to serve as a resource for research on the immune response to SARS-CoV-2. Samples came from the ongoing ImmuneRACE study (first 160 participants) plus 1,254 subjects from 6 global collaborators. Nearly every sample came with metadata listing a de-identified subject ID, COVID-19 status, age in years and sex. Where available, HLA class I and class II types were taken from metadata supplied by the sample provider and were not determined by assay-based typing. Results and caveats for the whole study, not just this receptor: The amount of clinical and demographic metadata varied by source and participant and was provided uncurated.

A remark on this clone: Its antigen has not been determined. No base qualities exist here, and no much larger clone lies one base off it.

TCRbeta CDR3 regions were amplified from genomic DNA using the immunoSEQ Assay, a bias-controlled multiplex PCR. In the authors' own workflow: The number of nucleated cells in each sample was estimated from the amplification of reference gene primers within the assay. To quantify the absolute abundance of each unique TCRbeta CDR3 rearrangement, sequence reads were collapsed and filtered. For each sample, productive Simpson clonality was calculated by taking the square root of Simpson's diversity index across productive rearrangements. Sourced from immuneACCESS, this table was stored by TCRdb with only in-frame sequences that have V and J called. A share of the clones is absent; for the studies checked, an unresolved V gene accounts for under half, and the remainder has no known explanation. For V, J and clone size, that table is used; D and trimming come from the DNA. The sample table shows about 45,000 clones, and 75% to 90% are seen once. The top ten hold about 0.4% of the sample.

Each collaborating institution followed its own protocols to collect whole blood in K2EDTA tubes. For TCRbeta analysis, collaborators shipped samples in one of three forms: frozen whole blood, isolated PBMCs, or DNA extracted from either of those sample types. The TCR sequence derives from a human donor in a cohort sampled during active COVID-19. Sequenced material: peripheral blood.

In nucleotides, the sequence is TGTGCCAGCAGCGGCGGCAACTACGAGCAGTACTTC. Its protein reads: CASSGGNYEQYF. This chain is built from TRBV7-9 and TRBJ2-7; the D gene assignment is ambiguous. The CDR3 sequence holds 12 residues, the cysteine and phenylalanine included. CDR3 DNA only is kept here, 36 bases in frame from base 1. Trimming takes 5 bases from V and 3 bases from J, and the germline ends sit 8 bases apart. The germline V gene (reference sequence) supplies CDR1 SEHNR and CDR2 FQNEAQ.